The source of this TCR beta chain is a study of blood T cell repertoires in COVID-19. At the level of the study: Recovered Cohort 3 donors showed two negative PCRs, clearance, or symptom resolution. Donors in the United States, Italy and Spain gave samples during acute or convalescent COVID-19.

TCRdb keeps only in-frame clones here, not all; method: immunoSEQ multiplex PCR. The sample includes some 330,000 clones, 87% seen only once; the top ten take around 1.9%. The CDR3 runs 16 residues. Trimming removed 2 bases at V and 7 bases at J, with 15 bases between. CDR1 and CDR2 (germline): LGHDT, YNNKEL (reference sequence). In its sample, this clone was seen once. The study assigned cohorts using participant-reported clinical history. V gene TRBV3-1 (or the pseudogene TRBV3-2) combines with J gene TRBJ1-6; D is undetermined. The TCR was taken from a middle-aged man in a cohort exposed to, infected with or recovered from COVID-19 (not recorded which). Material for sequencing was PBMCs or T cells enriched from blood (not recorded which). The CDR3 sequence is CASSQTGGRWNSPLHF. The CDR3 region has the DNA TGTGCCAGCAGCCAAACCGGCGGTAGGTGGAATTCACCCCTCCACTTT.